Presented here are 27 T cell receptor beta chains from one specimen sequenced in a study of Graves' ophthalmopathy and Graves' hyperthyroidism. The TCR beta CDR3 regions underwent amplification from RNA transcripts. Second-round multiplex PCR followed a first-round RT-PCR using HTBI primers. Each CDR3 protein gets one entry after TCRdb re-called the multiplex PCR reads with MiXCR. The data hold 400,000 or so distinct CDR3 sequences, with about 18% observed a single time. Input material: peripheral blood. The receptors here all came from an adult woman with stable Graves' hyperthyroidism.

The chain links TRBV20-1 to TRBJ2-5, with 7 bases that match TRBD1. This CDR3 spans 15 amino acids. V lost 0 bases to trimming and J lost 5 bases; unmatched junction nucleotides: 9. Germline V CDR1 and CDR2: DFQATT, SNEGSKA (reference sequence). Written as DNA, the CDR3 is TGCAGTGCTAGAGAGGCGGAGACAGGGAAGGAGACCCAGTACTTC. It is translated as CSAREAETGKETQYF.

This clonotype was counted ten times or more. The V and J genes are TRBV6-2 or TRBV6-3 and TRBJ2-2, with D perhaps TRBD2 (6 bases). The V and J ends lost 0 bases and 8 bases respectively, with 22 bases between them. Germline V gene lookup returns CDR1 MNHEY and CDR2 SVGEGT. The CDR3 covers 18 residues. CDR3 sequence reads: CASSYSWPGASFMGELFF. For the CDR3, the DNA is TGTGCCAGCAGTTACTCCTGGCCGGGAGCGTCATTTATGGGGGAGCTGTTTTTT.

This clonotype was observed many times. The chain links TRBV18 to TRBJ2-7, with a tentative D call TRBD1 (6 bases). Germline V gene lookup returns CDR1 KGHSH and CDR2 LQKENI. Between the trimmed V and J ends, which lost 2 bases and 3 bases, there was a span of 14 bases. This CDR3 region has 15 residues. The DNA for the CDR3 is TGTGCCAGCTCACCAAGCAGGGGTGTTGTCTACGAGCAGTACTTC. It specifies CASSPSRGVVYEQYF.

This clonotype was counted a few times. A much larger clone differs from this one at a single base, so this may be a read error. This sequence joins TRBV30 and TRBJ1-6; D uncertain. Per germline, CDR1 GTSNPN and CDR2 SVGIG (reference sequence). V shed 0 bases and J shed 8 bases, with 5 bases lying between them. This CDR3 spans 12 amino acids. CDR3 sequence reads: CAWSVKYSPLHF. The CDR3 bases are TGTGCCTGGAGTGTGAAGTATTCACCCCTCCACTTT.

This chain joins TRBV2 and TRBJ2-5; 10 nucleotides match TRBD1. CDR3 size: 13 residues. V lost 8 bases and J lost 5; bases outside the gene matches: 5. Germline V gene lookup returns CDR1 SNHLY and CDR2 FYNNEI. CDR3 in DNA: TGTGCCAGCGCAGACAGGGGGCGTGAGACCCAGTACTTC. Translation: CASADRGRETQYF.

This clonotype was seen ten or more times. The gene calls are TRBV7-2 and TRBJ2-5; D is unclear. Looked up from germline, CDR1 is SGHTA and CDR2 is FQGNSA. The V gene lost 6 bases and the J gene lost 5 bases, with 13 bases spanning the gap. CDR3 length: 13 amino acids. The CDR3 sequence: CASSYASPETQYF. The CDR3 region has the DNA TGTGCCAGCAGTTACGCAAGCCCGGAGACCCAGTACTTC.

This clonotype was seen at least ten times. The CDR3 nucleotides read TGCAGCGTTGAGTGGGGTCCGAACACTGAAGCTTTCTTT. Translating it yields CSVEWGPNTEAFF. The V call is TRBV29-1, the J call TRBJ1-1; no clear D gene. The CDR3 runs to 13 residues. Trimming took off 3 bases at V and 1 base at J, with 9 bases between the two ends. Germline CDR1 and CDR2: SQVTM and ANQGSEA.

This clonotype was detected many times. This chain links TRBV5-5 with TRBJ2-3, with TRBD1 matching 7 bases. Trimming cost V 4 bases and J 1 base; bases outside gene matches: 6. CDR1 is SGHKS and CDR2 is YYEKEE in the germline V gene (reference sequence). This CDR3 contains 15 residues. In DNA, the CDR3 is TGTGCCAGCAGCCTGACAGGGTCTGGCACAGATACGCAGTATTTT. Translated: CASSLTGSGTDTQYF.

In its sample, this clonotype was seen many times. The CDR3 loop is CASSLTGPTGELFF. CDR3 DNA: TGCGCCAGCAGCTTGACAGGCCCGACCGGGGAGCTGTTTTTT. This sequence joins TRBV5-1 and TRBJ2-2; D is perhaps TRBD1 (5 bases). Germline CDR1 reads SGHRS; CDR2 reads YFSETQ. This CDR3 spans 14 amino acids. Deletions cut 1 base from V and 5 bases from J, with 9 bases between.

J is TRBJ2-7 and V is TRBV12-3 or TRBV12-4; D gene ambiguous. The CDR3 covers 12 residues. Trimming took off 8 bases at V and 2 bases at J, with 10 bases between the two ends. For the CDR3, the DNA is TGTGCCAGCGGGTTTGGTACCTACGAGCAGTACTTC. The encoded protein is CASGFGTYEQYF.

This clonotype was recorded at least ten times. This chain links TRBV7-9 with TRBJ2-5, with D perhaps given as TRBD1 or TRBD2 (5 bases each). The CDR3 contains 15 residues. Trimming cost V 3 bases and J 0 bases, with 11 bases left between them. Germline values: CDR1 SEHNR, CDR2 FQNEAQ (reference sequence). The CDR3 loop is CASSFGDAYQETQYF. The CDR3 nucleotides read TGTGCCAGCAGCTTTGGGGACGCATACCAAGAGACCCAGTACTTC.

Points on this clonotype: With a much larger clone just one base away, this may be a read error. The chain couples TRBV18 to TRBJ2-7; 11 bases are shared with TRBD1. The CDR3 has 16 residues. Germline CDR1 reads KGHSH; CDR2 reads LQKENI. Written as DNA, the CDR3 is TGTGCCAGCTCGCCCGGGACAGGGGGTGGCTCCTACGGGCAGTACTTC. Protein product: CASSPGTGGGSYGQYF.

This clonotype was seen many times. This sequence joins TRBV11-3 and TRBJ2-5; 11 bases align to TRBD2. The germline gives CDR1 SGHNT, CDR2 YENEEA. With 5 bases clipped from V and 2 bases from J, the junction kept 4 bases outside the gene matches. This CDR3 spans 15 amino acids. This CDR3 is CASSPGLAEQETQYF. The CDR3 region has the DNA TGTGCCAGCAGCCCGGGACTAGCGGAACAAGAGACCCAGTACTTC.

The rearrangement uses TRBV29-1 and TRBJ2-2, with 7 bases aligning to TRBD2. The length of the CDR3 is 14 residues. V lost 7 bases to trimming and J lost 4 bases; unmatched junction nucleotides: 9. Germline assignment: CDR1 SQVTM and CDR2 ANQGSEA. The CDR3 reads CSAAGSGSTGELFF. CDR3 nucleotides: TGCAGCGCCGCGGGTAGCGGGTCCACCGGGGAGCTGTTTTTT.

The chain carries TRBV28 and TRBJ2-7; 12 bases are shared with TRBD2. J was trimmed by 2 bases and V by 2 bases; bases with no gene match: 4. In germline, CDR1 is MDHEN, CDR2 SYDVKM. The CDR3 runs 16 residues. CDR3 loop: CASSLLRTSGTYEQYF. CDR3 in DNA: TGTGCCAGCAGTTTACTCCGGACTAGCGGGACCTACGAGCAGTACTTC.

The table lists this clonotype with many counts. As DNA, the CDR3 is TGTGCCAGCAGTTACTCAAGGCAGCGAGAGACCCAGTACTTC. It specifies CASSYSRQRETQYF. The chain carries TRBV6-6 and TRBJ2-5; D remains unclear. CDR1 is MNHNY and CDR2 is SVGAGI in the germline V gene (reference sequence). The V end was cut by 0 bases, the J end by 4 bases, with 9 bases between. The CDR3 runs to 14 residues.

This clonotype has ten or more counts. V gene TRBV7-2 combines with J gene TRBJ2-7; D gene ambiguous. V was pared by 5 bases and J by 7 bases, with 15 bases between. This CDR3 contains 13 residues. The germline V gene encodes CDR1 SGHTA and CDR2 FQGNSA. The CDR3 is CASSPTSVGEQYF. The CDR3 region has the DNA TGTGCCAGCAGCCCAACATCGGTCGGGGAGCAGTACTTC.

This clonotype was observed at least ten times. The CDR3 coding sequence is TGCGCCAGCAGCCGACAGGGGAGGGACACCGGGGAGCTGTTTTTT. It is translated as CASSRQGRDTGELFF. This rearrangement joins TRBV5-1 to TRBJ2-2; a weak D match, TRBD1 (8 bases). This CDR3 spans 15 amino acids. Germline CDR1 and CDR2: SGHRS and YFSETQ. Trimming left V 4 bases short and J 3 bases short, with 13 bases between.

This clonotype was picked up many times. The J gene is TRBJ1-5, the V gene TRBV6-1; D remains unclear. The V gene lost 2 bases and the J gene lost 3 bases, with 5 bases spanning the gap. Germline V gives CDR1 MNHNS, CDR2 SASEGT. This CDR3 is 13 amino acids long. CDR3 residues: CASSEHLNQPQHF. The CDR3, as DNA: TGTGCCAGCAGTGAACACCTCAATCAGCCCCAGCATTTT.

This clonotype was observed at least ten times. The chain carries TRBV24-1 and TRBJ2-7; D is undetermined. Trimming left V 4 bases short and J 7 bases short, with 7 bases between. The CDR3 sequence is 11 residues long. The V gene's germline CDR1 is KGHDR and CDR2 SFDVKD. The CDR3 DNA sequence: TGTGCCACCAGTGACCCCCGGGAGCAGTACTTC. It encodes CATSDPREQYF.

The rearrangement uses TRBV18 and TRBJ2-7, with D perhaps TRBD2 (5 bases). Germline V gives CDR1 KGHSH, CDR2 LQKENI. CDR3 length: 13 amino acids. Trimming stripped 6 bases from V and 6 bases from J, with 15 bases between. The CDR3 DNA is TGTGCCAGCTCGCTGGGAGACATATCCGAGCAGTACTTC. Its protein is CASSLGDISEQYF.

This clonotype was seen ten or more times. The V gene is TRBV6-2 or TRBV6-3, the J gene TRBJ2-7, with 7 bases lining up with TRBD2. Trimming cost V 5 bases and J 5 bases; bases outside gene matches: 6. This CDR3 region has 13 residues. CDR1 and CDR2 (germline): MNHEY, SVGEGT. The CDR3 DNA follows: TGTGCCAGCAGTCAAGGACTAGTCCACGAGCAGTACTTC. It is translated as CASSQGLVHEQYF.

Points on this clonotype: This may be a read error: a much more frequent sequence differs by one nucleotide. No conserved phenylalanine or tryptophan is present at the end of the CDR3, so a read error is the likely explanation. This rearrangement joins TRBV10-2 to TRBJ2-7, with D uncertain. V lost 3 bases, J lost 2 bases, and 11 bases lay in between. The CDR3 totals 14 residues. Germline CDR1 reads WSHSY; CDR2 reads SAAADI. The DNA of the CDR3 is TGCGCCAGCAGTGAAAGCTTAGGACCCTACGAGCAGTACTAC. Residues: CASSESLGPYEQYY.

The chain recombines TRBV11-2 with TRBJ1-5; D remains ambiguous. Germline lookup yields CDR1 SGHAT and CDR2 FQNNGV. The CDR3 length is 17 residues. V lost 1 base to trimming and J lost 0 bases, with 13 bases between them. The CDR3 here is CASSLGAGYYSNQPQHF. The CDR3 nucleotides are TGTGCCAGCAGCTTAGGGGCTGGGTACTATAGCAATCAGCCCCAGCATTTT.

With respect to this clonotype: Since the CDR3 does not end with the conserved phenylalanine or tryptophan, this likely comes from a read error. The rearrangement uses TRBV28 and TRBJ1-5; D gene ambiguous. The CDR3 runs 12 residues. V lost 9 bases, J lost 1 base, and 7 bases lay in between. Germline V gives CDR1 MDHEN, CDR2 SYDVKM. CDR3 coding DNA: TGTGCCAGTACCGTGAGCAATCAGCCCCAGCATTAT. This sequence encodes CASTVSNQPQHY.

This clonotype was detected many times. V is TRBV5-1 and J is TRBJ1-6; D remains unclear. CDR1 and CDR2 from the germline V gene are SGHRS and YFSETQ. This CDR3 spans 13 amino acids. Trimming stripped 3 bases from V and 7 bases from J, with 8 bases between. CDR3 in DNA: TGCGCCAGCAGCTCCCGTCCCAATTCACCCCTCCACTTT. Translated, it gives CASSSRPNSPLHF.

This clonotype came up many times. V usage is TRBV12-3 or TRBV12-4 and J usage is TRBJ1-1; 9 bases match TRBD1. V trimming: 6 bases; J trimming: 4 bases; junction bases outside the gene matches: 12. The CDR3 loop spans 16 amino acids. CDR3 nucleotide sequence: TGTGCCAGCAGGAAGGAGGGACAGGGTAGCGGCACTGAAGCTTTCTTT. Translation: CASRKEGQGSGTEAFF.